This T cell receptor (beta chain) was recovered during a study of cytomegalovirus exposure and HLA in healthy donors. The PCR contained 60 Vbeta and 13 Jbeta primers. Sequencing used immunoSEQ multiplex PCR; TCRdb keeps in-frame clones, though not all of them. The sample lists over 150,000 clones; roughly 83% were seen once. On this clone itself: The antigen is undetermined.

Trimming cost V 0 bases and J 0 bases; bases outside gene matches: 5. The CDR3 is 16 residues long. Germline V gene lookup returns CDR1 MNHNY and CDR2 SVGAGI (reference sequence). Study findings and constraints: Later work found that TCR association rates differed between HLA loci; DRB1 had the most and HLA-C the fewest. Previously analyzed data showed that most TCR beta V segments were productive at a frequency of about 90% or about 30%. Researchers counted over 150 TCR beta chains as cytomegalovirus-associated.

Source material: PBMCs. The clonotype was recovered from a boy aged 2 to 10 in good health and CMV-seronegative. The chain combines TRBV6-6 with TRBJ2-7; 7 bases map to TRBD1. CDR3 bases: TGTGCCAGCAGTTACTCCGACAGGGAATCCTCCTACGAGCAGTACTTC. Translation gives CASSYSDRESSYEQYF.